Following are 21 T cell receptor beta chains from one sample sequenced in a study of T-cell memory formation after mild COVID-19. TCRdb recomputed calls from the 5' RACE reads with MiXCR, one row per CDR3 protein. The profile covers 340,000 or so distinct CDR3 sequences, with 13% appearing a single time and 20% to 25% taken by the ten largest. The sequenced sample was PBMCs or a T cell subset sorted from them (not recorded which). The receptor set was obtained from a man younger than 30 who had mild COVID-19 (a few samples of this study predate the infection). Cell type and time point are not known.

This clonotype was picked up a small number of times. The chain links TRBV7-2 to TRBJ2-5; TRBD2 matches at 7 bases. The germline CDR1 and CDR2 sequences are SGHTA and FQGNSA. V lost 1 base to trimming and J lost 3 bases; unmatched junction nucleotides: 5. This CDR3 region has 15 residues. The DNA of the CDR3 is TGTGCCAGCAGCTTAGGGGGGGGAGGTGAAGAGACCCAGTACTTC. It translates to CASSLGGGGEETQYF.

In its sample, this clonotype was seen a few times. The chain carries TRBV5-1 and TRBJ1-2, with TRBD1 matching 8 bases. Germline CDR1 reads SGHRS; CDR2 reads YFSETQ. V trimming: 4 bases; J trimming: 4 bases; junction bases outside the gene matches: 6. CDR3 length equals 14 residues. As DNA, the CDR3 is TGCGCCAGCAGCCTCGACAGGGGCCCCTATGGCTACACCTTC. This gives the protein CASSLDRGPYGYTF.

This clonotype has just a few counts. The rearrangement links TRBV6-5 to TRBJ1-1; D gene uncertain. Germline loops: CDR1 MNHEY, CDR2 SVGAGI. Trimming pared 5 bases from V and 0 bases from J, leaving 10 bases between. The CDR3 contains 14 residues. The CDR3 spells CASSRSSLNTEAFF. The DNA of the CDR3 is TGTGCCAGCAGTCGATCCTCATTGAACACTGAAGCTTTCTTT.

This clonotype has just a few counts. The gene calls are TRBV6-2 or TRBV6-3 and TRBJ1-2, with D maybe TRBD1 (5 bases). Germline V CDR1 and CDR2: MNHEY, SVGEGT. The CDR3 loop spans 15 amino acids. V lost 0 bases and J 4 bases, leaving 12 bases between the germline ends. This CDR3 reads CASSYSRDRPYGYTF. For the CDR3, the DNA is TGTGCCAGCAGTTACTCCAGGGACCGTCCCTATGGCTACACCTTC.

The V and J genes are TRBV10-3 and TRBJ2-7; 10 positions match TRBD1. J lost 5 bases, V lost 6 bases, and 4 bases had no gene match. This CDR3 contains 13 residues. Germline V lookup: CDR1 ENHRY, CDR2 SYGVKD. CDR3 sequence (DNA): TGTGCCATCAGAGGGGACAGGGGCCACGAGCAGTACGTC. It translates to CAIRGDRGHEQYV.

This chain connects TRBV11-2 to TRBJ1-2; the D is unclear. Per germline, CDR1 SGHAT and CDR2 FQNNGV. The CDR3 length is 13 residues. V was pared by 3 bases and J by 8 bases, with 13 bases between. CDR3: CASSFGHVGGYTF. The CDR3 bases are TGTGCCAGCAGCTTCGGGCATGTGGGGGGCTACACCTTC.

V is TRBV5-1 and J is TRBJ2-2; D is uncertain. The CDR3 extends over 15 amino acids. With 4 bases removed from V and 5 bases from J, the gap between germline ends came to 15 bases. Germline CDR1 reads SGHRS; CDR2 reads YFSETQ. In DNA, the CDR3 is TGCGCCAGCAGCCCCTCCGGAAGGGAAACCGGGGAGCTGTTTTTT. Protein product: CASSPSGRETGELFF.

This clonotype has ten or more counts. This chain uses TRBV5-4 with TRBJ2-7; possibly TRBD1 or TRBD2 for D (5 bases each). In germline, CDR1 is SGHNT, CDR2 YYREEE (reference sequence). Trimming pared 0 bases from V and 6 bases from J, leaving 7 bases between. The CDR3 is 12 residues long. CDR3 amino acids: CASSLGGSEQYF. CDR3 sequence (DNA): TGTGCCAGCAGCTTGGGGGGGAGCGAGCAGTACTTC.

The chain links TRBV7-9 to TRBJ2-3, with TRBD1 identical over 7 bases. The CDR3 runs 14 residues. V was clipped by 5 bases and J by 6 bases; unmatched bases: 8. Germline CDR1 is SEHNR and CDR2 is FQNEAQ (reference sequence). The CDR3 loop reads CASSLAGGVDTQYF. As DNA, the CDR3 is TGTGCCAGCAGCCTGGCAGGGGGAGTGGATACGCAGTATTTT.

J is TRBJ2-3 and V is TRBV18; 7 bases are a match to TRBD1. This CDR3 region has 15 residues. V shed 0 bases and J 5 bases; nucleotides not matched to a gene: 5. From germline, CDR1 is KGHSH and CDR2 LQKENI. CDR3 DNA sequence: TGTGCCAGCTCACCACCGTCCAGGGGGAGAGATACGCAGTATTTT. This sequence encodes CASSPPSRGRDTQYF.

The table lists this clonotype with a few counts. This chain links TRBV20-1 with TRBJ2-7; TRBD1 agrees at 7 bases. CDR1 DFQATT and CDR2 SNEGSKA come from the germline V gene (reference sequence). Losses at the gene ends were 4 bases for V and 1 base for J; bases not matched to a gene: 7. The CDR3 consists of 14 residues. CDR3 nucleotides: TGCAGTGCTAAGACAGGGTCTTCGTCCTACGAGCAGTACTTC. Its translation is CSAKTGSSSYEQYF.

This clonotype was detected a few times. This chain uses TRBV11-3 with TRBJ2-5; D not resolved. Germline CDR1 is SGHNT and CDR2 is YENEEA. The CDR3 sequence is 13 residues long. Between the trimmed V and J ends, which lost 5 bases and 7 bases, there was a span of 14 bases. The CDR3 nucleotides are TGTGCCAGCAGCGGAACCACCCCCGGGACCCAGTACTTC. As protein: CASSGTTPGTQYF.

CDR3 region: CASSRQGAADTQYF. The DNA for the CDR3 is TGTGCCAGCAGTCGACAGGGGGCAGCCGATACGCAGTATTTT. The chain is built from TRBV27 and TRBJ2-3; TRBD1 aligns across 10 bases. Germline assignment: CDR1 MNHEY and CDR2 SMNVEV (reference sequence). With 5 bases clipped from V and 6 bases from J, the junction kept 5 bases outside the gene matches. The CDR3 is 14 amino acids.

This clonotype has only a few counts. This chain connects TRBV18 to TRBJ1-1; D perhaps matches TRBD1 (5 bases). V gave up 6 bases and J gave up 5 bases, with 16 bases separating them. CDR1 is KGHSH, CDR2 LQKENI, per germline. CDR3 length: 14 residues. The CDR3 DNA reads TGTGCCAGCTCTGCAGGGCCGGGGGGAACTGAAGCTTTCTTT. It codes for CASSAGPGGTEAFF.

Ten or more counts support this clonotype. The chain joins TRBV12-3 or TRBV12-4 to TRBJ2-1; possibly TRBD1 for D (6 bases). The V and J ends lost 0 bases and 0 bases respectively, with 12 bases between them. The length of the CDR3 is 17 residues. CDR3 nucleotide sequence: TGTGCCAGCAGTTTAGCGGCCCAGGGGAGCTCCTACAATGAGCAGTTCTTC. Amino acid sequence: CASSLAAQGSSYNEQFF.

J is TRBJ1-1 and V is TRBV28, with 7 bases that match TRBD1. Germline assignment: CDR1 MDHEN and CDR2 SYDVKM. This CDR3 is 14 amino acids long. The junction had 5 bases not matched to a gene; V was cut back by 6 bases and J by 1 base. The CDR3 coding sequence is TGTGCCAGCAGGAAAGGGGGCACGAACACTGAAGCTTTCTTT. Translating gives CASRKGGTNTEAFF.

The chain recombines TRBV10-3 with TRBJ2-1; TRBD1 agrees at 8 bases. Trimming removed 4 bases from V and 5 bases from J; junction bases left unmatched: 7. The CDR3 is made up of 15 amino acids. Germline CDR1 reads ENHRY; CDR2 reads SYGVKD. The CDR3 bases are TGTGCCATCAGTGTAAGAGGACAGGGAAACAATGAGCAGTTCTTC. As protein: CAISVRGQGNNEQFF.

This chain uses TRBV5-6 with TRBJ1-4, with D unresolved. The CDR3 extends over 14 amino acids. The germline V gene has CDR1 SGHDT and CDR2 YYEEEE. Trimming cost V 1 base and J 1 base, with 5 bases left between them. The CDR3 here is CASSLLETNEKLFF. The CDR3 DNA sequence: TGTGCCAGCAGCTTGCTCGAAACTAATGAAAAACTGTTTTTT. Full variable domain (missing parts from reference TRBV5-6 and TRBJ1-4): DAGVTQSPTHLIKTRGQQVTLRCSPKSGHDTVSWYQQALGQGPQFIFQYYEEEERQRGNFPDRFSGHQFPNYSSELNVNALLLGDSALYLCASSLLETNEKLFFGSGTQLSVL.

The sample holds many counts of this clonotype. The chain uses TRBV24-1 and TRBJ2-1; 11 positions match TRBD1. This CDR3 has 16 residues. Trimming at V came to 5 bases and at J to 7 bases, leaving 9 bases not matched to a gene. Germline CDR1 KGHDR, CDR2 SFDVKD. The CDR3, as DNA: TGTGCCACCAGTGCCGTGGACAGGGGGCGCAGAAATGAGCAGTTCTTC. Encoded protein: CATSAVDRGRRNEQFF.

The chain couples TRBV6-2 or TRBV6-3 to TRBJ1-1, with TRBD1 matching 9 bases. The V gene end was trimmed by 6 bases and the J gene end by 0 bases; junction bases not matched to a gene: 20. This CDR3 comprises 20 residues. In germline, CDR1 is MNHEY, CDR2 SVGEGT. As DNA, the CDR3 is TGTGCCAGCAGAAATCAAATAAAGGCCGGGACAGGGTTGGTGAACACTGAAGCTTTCTTT. Translating gives CASRNQIKAGTGLVNTEAFF.

The sample holds a few counts of this clonotype. This rearrangement joins TRBV29-1 to TRBJ1-4; 7 bases are shared with TRBD1. Trimming cost V 4 bases and J 7 bases; bases outside gene matches: 3. The germline CDR1 and CDR2 sequences are SQVTM and ANQGSEA. The CDR3 length is 12 residues. The CDR3 nucleotides are TGCAGCGTTGGACAGGGCTCTGAAAAACTGTTTTTT. This encodes CSVGQGSEKLFF.